The 19 T cell receptor beta chains reported below all come from one sample, sequenced in a study of T cell repertoires in Merkel cell carcinoma. Some clones are missing from TCRdb's copy, which holds only in-frame ones; the method was immunoSEQ multiplex PCR. The data contain 13,000 to 15,000 clones, over 60% of them seen just once; the ten biggest clones take up approximately 17%. Material for sequencing was tumor tissue. All receptors derive from an adult with Merkel cell carcinoma.

The count of this clone is one. The DNA of the CDR3 is TGTGCCAGCTCACCCGGGACAAACGGGGATACGCAGTATTTT. This gives the protein CASSPGTNGDTQYF. This chain joins TRBV18 and TRBJ2-3; tentatively, D is TRBD1 (6 bases). Germline CDR1 reads KGHSH; CDR2 reads LQKENI. The CDR3 is 14 amino acids. V gave up 3 bases and J gave up 6 bases, with 13 bases separating them.

The rearrangement uses TRBV28 and TRBJ2-2; 8 bases align to TRBD1. This CDR3 is 15 amino acids long. Germline loops: CDR1 MDHEN, CDR2 SYDVKM. Unmatched junction bases numbered 3, after V lost 5 bases and J lost 1 base. CDR3 DNA sequence: TGTGCCAGCAGTCCCGGGACAGGGAACACCGGGGAGCTGTTTTTT. Its protein is CASSPGTGNTGELFF.

The chain recombines TRBV7-9 with TRBJ2-2; D is unclear. This CDR3 has 11 residues. Trimming removed 11 bases from V and 1 base from J, with 5 bases in between. In germline, CDR1 is SEHNR, CDR2 FQNEAQ (reference sequence). CDR3 DNA: TGTGCCGGCTTGAACACCGGGGAGCTGTTTTTT. This sequence encodes CAGLNTGELFF.

The genes are TRBV7-8 and TRBJ2-5; 7 nucleotides agree with TRBD1. J lost 4 bases, V lost 3 bases, and 8 bases had no gene match. The CDR3 runs to 15 residues. The germline CDR1 and CDR2 sequences are SGHVS and FQNEAQ. DNA of the CDR3: TGTGCCAGCAGCTTCGGACAGGAACGGATAGAGACCCAGTACTTC. It specifies CASSFGQERIETQYF.

V usage is TRBV4-1 and J usage is TRBJ2-3; 12 nucleotides line up with TRBD2. Germline lookup yields CDR1 MGHRA and CDR2 YSYEKL. This CDR3 comprises 18 residues. The junction had 7 bases not matched to a gene; V was cut back by 3 bases and J by 0 bases. The CDR3 DNA is TGCGCCAGCAGCCACGGACTAGCGGGGTCCACTAGCACAGATACGCAGTATTTT. As protein: CASSHGLAGSTSTDTQYF.

CDR3 amino acids: CASSLDAQPQHF. The CDR3 DNA reads as TGTGCCAGCAGCTTAGATGCCCAGCCCCAGCATTTT. The gene calls are TRBV7-9 and TRBJ1-5, with no clear D. Germline CDR1 and CDR2: SEHNR and FQNEAQ (reference sequence). Between the trimmed V and J ends, which lost 1 base and 7 bases, there was a span of 5 bases. The CDR3 is made up of 12 amino acids.

The rearrangement uses TRBV30 and TRBJ2-7, with 9 bases aligning to TRBD1. In germline, CDR1 is GTSNPN, CDR2 SVGIG (reference sequence). The CDR3 length is 14 residues. With 3 bases clipped from V and 0 bases from J, the junction kept 3 bases outside the gene matches. CDR3 bases: TGTGCCTGGAGAGGGACAGGGAGCTCCTACGAGCAGTACTTC. This encodes CAWRGTGSSYEQYF.

The V and J genes are TRBV7-9 and TRBJ1-1, with D hard to call. V lost 3 bases to trimming and J lost 3 bases, with 11 bases between them. The CDR3 is made up of 14 amino acids. Germline CDR1 and CDR2: SEHNR and FQNEAQ (reference sequence). The CDR3 DNA is TGTGCCAGCAGCTTGATGGGGTTGCACACTGAAGCTTTCTTT. As protein: CASSLMGLHTEAFF.

The CDR3 is CASSYGQGGVQPQHF. The CDR3 DNA sequence: TGTGCCAGCAGTTACGGACAGGGGGGTGTCCAGCCCCAGCATTTT. The V and J genes are TRBV6-6 and TRBJ1-5, with 10 bases matching TRBD1. The CDR3 runs 15 residues. V was clipped by 2 bases and J by 7 bases; unmatched bases: 5. CDR1 and CDR2 from the germline V gene are MNHNY and SVGAGI (reference sequence).

This chain connects TRBV10-1 to TRBJ2-6; D is perhaps TRBD1 or TRBD2 (6 bases each). In germline, CDR1 is WNHNN, CDR2 SYGVQD (reference sequence). The CDR3 sequence is 19 residues long. Trimming shortened V by 3 bases and J by 4 bases, and 22 bases separated the two germline ends. CDR3 bases: TGCGCCAGCAGTGAAATGGGGGGCCCCTTAACTTCGGGGGCCAACGTCCTGACTTTC. Protein sequence: CASSEMGGPLTSGANVLTF.

The V and J genes are TRBV7-6 and TRBJ2-2; 9 bases match TRBD1. Trimming took 5 bases from V and 4 from J; bases not matched to a gene: 11. CDR3 length: 17 residues. Germline assignment: CDR1 SGHVS and CDR2 FNYEAQ. DNA for the CDR3: TGTGCCAGCAGCCCAAGACAGGGGGAAGCCAGCACCGGGGAGCTGTTTTTT. This codes for CASSPRQGEASTGELFF.

The rearrangement uses TRBV6-5 and TRBJ2-5; D perhaps matches TRBD2 (6 bases). The CDR3 runs to 13 residues. The germline V and J ends were trimmed by 2 bases and 4 bases, with 8 bases remaining between them. Germline V gene sequence: CDR1 MNHEY, CDR2 SVGAGI. The CDR3 here is CASSYGGRETQYF. In nucleotides, the CDR3 is TGTGCCAGCAGTTACGGGGGGAGAGAGACCCAGTACTTC.

This clone was seen just once. J is TRBJ2-7 and V is TRBV11-3; TRBD2 is a possible D gene (5 bases). Germline loops: CDR1 SGHNT, CDR2 YENEEA. The CDR3 loop spans 16 amino acids. Trimming cost V 0 bases and J 2 bases, with 14 bases left between them. The CDR3 DNA sequence: TGTGCCAGCAGCTTAGATGGAGACTACAAAGCCTACGAGCAGTACTTC. This translates into CASSLDGDYKAYEQYF.

This clone was counted only a few times. The rearrangement links TRBV7-9 to TRBJ2-7, with 7 bases fitting TRBD1. This CDR3 is built from 13 residues. V was clipped by 6 bases and J by 2 bases; unmatched bases: 4. Germline-derived CDR1 and CDR2 are SEHNR and FQNEAQ (reference sequence). CDR3 amino acids: CASSWDSAYEQYF. The CDR3, as DNA: TGTGCCAGCAGTTGGGACAGCGCCTACGAGCAGTACTTC.

This chain connects TRBV11-3 to TRBJ1-1, with 8 bases matching TRBD1. Looked up from germline, CDR1 is SGHNT and CDR2 is YENEEA. The CDR3 runs 19 residues. J gave up 0 bases and V 5 bases, and 17 bases lay outside the gene matches. CDR3 residues: CASSRPNRGSGGMNTEAFF. For the CDR3, the DNA is TGTGCCAGCAGCCGACCTAACAGGGGGAGCGGAGGGATGAACACTGAAGCTTTCTTT.

This chain uses TRBV29-1 with TRBJ1-1, with 7 bases identical to TRBD1. V lost 0 bases to trimming and J lost 6 bases; unmatched junction nucleotides: 16. The CDR3 is made up of 17 amino acids. CDR1 and CDR2 (germline): SQVTM, ANQGSEA. The chain's CDR3 is CSVEDKKINRGVPEAFF. Here the CDR3 DNA reads TGCAGCGTTGAAGACAAGAAGATAAACAGGGGAGTCCCTGAAGCTTTCTTT.

This sequence joins TRBV19 and TRBJ1-5; 8 nucleotides align to TRBD1. The CDR3 sequence is 14 residues long. The V and J ends lost 8 bases and 0 bases, in that order; junction bases with no gene match: 3. CDR1 and CDR2 from the germline V gene are LNHDA and SQIVND (reference sequence). CDR3 sequence: CASRTGRSNQPQHF. The CDR3, as DNA: TGTGCCAGTCGGACAGGGCGTAGCAATCAGCCCCAGCATTTT.

The rearrangement joins TRBV7-2 to TRBJ1-2; 7 nucleotides line up with TRBD1. The length of the CDR3 is 15 residues. Germline assignment: CDR1 SGHTA and CDR2 FQGNSA. Trimming at V came to 1 base and at J to 5 bases, leaving 7 bases not matched to a gene. Here the CDR3 DNA reads TGTGCCAGCAGCTTAGTCGGGACAGATAGTTATGGCTACACCTTC. This codes for CASSLVGTDSYGYTF.

Written as DNA, the CDR3 is TGTGCCAGCAGCCCCTCGGACACTGAAGCTTTCTTT. This sequence encodes CASSPSDTEAFF. The genes are TRBV9 and TRBJ1-1; no clear D gene. V was trimmed by 4 bases and J by 3 bases, leaving 7 bases between them. The CDR3 length is 12 residues. CDR1 and CDR2 (germline): SGDLS, YYNGEE.